This T cell receptor beta chain was found in a study of PD-1 blockade in classical Hodgkin lymphoma. Study-wide findings and caveats: A reduction in baseline TCR diversity was reportedly seen in newly diagnosed patients relative to healthy donors. The authors have not defined what causes the repertoire differences, possibly disease activity or prior therapy. There was a significant rise in CD4+ TCR diversity by C4D1, with no such rise for CD8+.

For this clone: As yet, its antigen is unknown.

Assay used: immunoSEQ multiplex PCR; TCRdb lists only in-frame clones, some missing. The sample yields fewer than 110,000 clones, more than 85% seen once. Germline lookup yields CDR1 MNHEY and CDR2 SVGAGI. The CDR3 runs 13 residues. Between the trimmed V and J ends, which lost 5 bases and 1 base, there was a span of 8 bases. All the patients suffered relapse after autologous stem cell transplantation, and brentuximab vedotin exposure differed. The clonotype comes from a human donor with classical Hodgkin lymphoma. This rearrangement joins TRBV6-5 to TRBJ1-2; D remains unclear. The sample consisted of peripheral blood mononuclear cells (PBMCs), taken before the second cycle of nivolumab. The CDR3, as DNA: TGTGCCAGCAGTCCCCGGCTTAACTATGGCTACACCTTC. It specifies CASSPRLNYGYTF.